A single sample gave rise to the 21 T cell receptor beta chains below, sequenced in a study of blood T cell repertoires in COVID-19. Data came from immunoSEQ multiplex PCR; TCRdb stores just in-frame clones and leaves some out. The top ten clones hold approximately 1% of a sample with tens of thousands of clones, about 87% of them seen once. The sequenced sample consisted of peripheral blood. The receptors were sampled from a human donor in a cohort sampled during active COVID-19.

V and J are TRBV27 and TRBJ1-2; possible D gene TRBD1, 5 bases. Germline V gene data show CDR1 as MNHEY and CDR2 as SMNVEV (reference sequence). V lost 5 bases and J lost 6, with 16 bases in between. The CDR3 contains 14 residues. The CDR3 loop reads CASSLTGPGDGYTF. The DNA for the CDR3 is TGTGCCAGCAGTCTAACGGGGCCGGGGGATGGCTACACCTTC.

The chain has TRBV28 and TRBJ2-1; tentatively, D is TRBD1 (6 bases). The CDR3 length is 13 residues. In germline, CDR1 is MDHEN, CDR2 SYDVKM. The V gene lost 4 bases and the J gene lost 10 bases, with 14 bases spanning the gap. The CDR3 loop is CASSSGPRGEQFF. The DNA for the CDR3 is TGTGCCAGCAGTTCGGGACCGAGGGGGGAGCAGTTCTTC.

This clone was observed a single time. The genes are TRBV19 and TRBJ1-1; 9 nucleotides align to TRBD1. From germline, CDR1 is LNHDA and CDR2 SQIVND (reference sequence). The CDR3 is 14 amino acids. V was pared by 5 bases and J by 4 bases, with 5 bases of the junction left unmatched. The CDR3 DNA follows: TGTGCCAGTAGTCTGGGGACAGGGATCACTGAAGCTTTCTTT. Translated, it gives CASSLGTGITEAFF.

The CDR3 is CASSAGTGMANQPQHF. The DNA for the CDR3 is TGTGCCAGCAGTGCTGGGACAGGGATGGCCAATCAGCCCCAGCATTTT. The chain has TRBV2 and TRBJ1-5; 9 nucleotides agree with TRBD1. CDR3 size: 16 residues. V shed 4 bases, J shed 3 bases, and the junction held 7 bases outside the gene matches. The germline CDR1 and CDR2 sequences are SNHLY and FYNNEI. The whole variable domain, remainder taken from reference TRBV2 and TRBJ1-5, is EPEVTQTPSHQVTQMGQEVILRCVPISNHLYFYWYRQILGQKVEFLVSFYNNEISEKSEIFDDQFSVERPDGSNFTLKIRSTKLEDSAMYFCASSAGTGMANQPQHFGDGTRLSIL.

The CDR3 DNA reads as TGCGCCAGCAGCTTGGGGGACAGAAGGGCGAACACTGAAGCTTTCTTT. Protein product: CASSLGDRRANTEAFF. The chain recombines TRBV5-1 with TRBJ1-1, with 7 bases aligning to TRBD1. This CDR3 is 16 amino acids long. Trimming at V came to 0 bases and at J to 1 base, leaving 6 bases not matched to a gene. Germline V CDR1 and CDR2: SGHRS, YFSETQ.

The J gene is TRBJ2-7, the V gene TRBV24-1, with TRBD2 matching over 11 bases. This CDR3 is built from 22 residues. The trim removed 1 base at V and 7 bases at J, leaving 26 bases unmatched. The germline gives CDR1 KGHDR, CDR2 SFDVKD. The CDR3 here is CATSDLMPSHSLAGGPHCEQYF. The CDR3 region has the DNA TGTGCCACCAGTGATTTAATGCCTTCCCATTCGTTAGCGGGAGGGCCCCATTGTGAGCAGTACTTC.

V is TRBV5-4 and J is TRBJ1-2, with unresolved D. Germline V CDR1 and CDR2: SGHNT, YYREEE (reference sequence). V lost 0 bases and J lost 6, with 12 bases in between. The CDR3 has 14 residues. CDR3 nucleotide sequence: TGTGCCAGCAGCTTGGACGGGCCGGGGAATGGCTACACCTTC. It is translated as CASSLDGPGNGYTF.

This chain's CDR3 is CASSLLEGLNEKLFF. The CDR3 coding sequence is TGTGCCAGCAGCTTGTTGGAGGGGCTTAATGAAAAACTGTTTTTT. The chain links TRBV5-6 to TRBJ1-4; weak D call: TRBD1 (5 bases). The CDR3 has 15 amino acids. Germline V lookup: CDR1 SGHDT, CDR2 YYEEEE. Trimming stripped 1 base from V and 4 bases from J, with 11 bases between.

V gene TRBV19 combines with J gene TRBJ1-5, with D possibly TRBD1 on 5 matching bases. Trimming took off 7 bases at V and 3 bases at J, with 16 bases between the two ends. In germline, CDR1 is LNHDA, CDR2 SQIVND (reference sequence). The CDR3 has 15 residues. Written as DNA, the CDR3 is TGTGCCAGTACCTCGGCAGGGACTTACAATCAGCCCCAGCATTTT. This translates into CASTSAGTYNQPQHF.

The genes are TRBV19 and TRBJ1-1; 9 nucleotides agree with TRBD1. The V and J ends lost 6 bases and 2 bases, in that order; junction bases with no gene match: 13. CDR1 LNHDA and CDR2 SQIVND come from the germline V gene (reference sequence). The CDR3 runs 17 residues. In nucleotides, the CDR3 is TGTGCCAGTAGGGGTACCCCGGGACAGGGTGTCAACACTGAAGCTTTCTTT. Translated: CASRGTPGQGVNTEAFF.

The rearrangement uses TRBV9 and TRBJ2-4; D is perhaps TRBD2 (5 bases). This CDR3 is built from 17 residues. Trimming cost V 3 bases and J 6 bases, with 22 bases left between them. CDR1 and CDR2 from the germline V gene are SGDLS and YYNGEE. CDR3 in amino acids: CASSGAFPGVEGNIQYF. CDR3 nucleotide sequence: TGTGCCAGCAGCGGGGCGTTCCCAGGAGTTGAGGGAAACATTCAGTACTTC.

The rearrangement links TRBV18 to TRBJ2-5; possibly TRBD2 for D (6 bases). The V end lost 6 bases, the J end lost 1 base, and 18 bases lay between the germline ends. This CDR3 region has 16 residues. Germline assignment: CDR1 KGHSH and CDR2 LQKENI. The CDR3: CASSPRVGGLQETQYF. CDR3 nucleotide sequence: TGTGCCAGCTCCCCCCGGGTCGGGGGACTCCAAGAGACCCAGTACTTC. Supplemented by reference TRBV18 and TRBJ2-5, the full variable domain reads NAGVMQNPRHLVRRRGQEARLRCSPMKGHSHVYWYRQLPEEGLKFMVYLQKENIIDESGMPKERFSAEFPKEGPSILRIQQVVRGDSAAYFCASSPRVGGLQETQYFGPGTRLLVL.

The chain is built from TRBV18 and TRBJ2-1, with 7 bases fitting TRBD2. This CDR3 is built from 18 residues. Germline CDR1 and CDR2: KGHSH and LQKENI. V trimming: 2 bases; J trimming: 6 bases; junction bases outside the gene matches: 16. The CDR3 sequence: CASSPILGERGPTNEQFF. CDR3 bases: TGTGCCAGCTCACCAATATTAGGTGAGCGGGGACCCACCAATGAGCAGTTCTTC.

CDR3 bases: TGTGCCAGCAGTGAGATGACAGTGAACACTGAAGCTTTCTTT. Its translation is CASSEMTVNTEAFF. The chain is built from TRBV2 and TRBJ1-1; D possibly corresponds to TRBD1 (5 bases). The CDR3 contains 14 residues. V lost 3 bases to trimming and J lost 0 bases, with 8 bases between them. The germline CDR1 and CDR2 sequences are SNHLY and FYNNEI.

This chain connects TRBV3-1 (or the pseudogene TRBV3-2) to TRBJ1-1; possible D gene TRBD1, 6 bases. This CDR3 has 15 amino acids. Between the trimmed V and J ends, which lost 1 base and 1 base, there was a span of 10 bases. Germline V gene lookup returns CDR1 LGHDT and CDR2 YNNKEL (reference sequence). CDR3 protein: CASSQGGGQNTEAFF. For the CDR3, the DNA is TGTGCCAGCAGCCAAGGGGGGGGGCAGAACACTGAAGCTTTCTTT.

V gene TRBV7-2 combines with J gene TRBJ2-4; D possibly corresponds to TRBD1 (6 bases). Germline V gene data show CDR1 as SGHTA and CDR2 as FQGNSA. The CDR3 has 14 residues. V was shortened by 5 bases and J by 5 bases, with 13 bases between the two germline ends. The CDR3 loop reads CASSPDRIQNIQYF. The CDR3 DNA follows: TGTGCCAGCAGCCCCGACAGGATCCAAAACATTCAGTACTTC.

The J gene is TRBJ1-1, the V gene TRBV3-1 (or the pseudogene TRBV3-2); no clear D. CDR3 length equals 12 residues. V was clipped by 1 base and J by 10 bases, with 10 bases between them. Germline CDR1 reads LGHDT; CDR2 reads YNNKEL (reference sequence). CDR3 sequence reads: CASSQANRVAFF. CDR3 bases: TGTGCCAGCAGCCAAGCAAATCGGGTAGCTTTCTTT.

This chain connects TRBV4-1 to TRBJ2-1, with 8 bases matching TRBD2. The V segment lost 0 bases and the J segment 8 bases; nucleotides outside the gene matches: 12. Germline V gene sequence: CDR1 MGHRA, CDR2 YSYEKL. CDR3 size: 17 residues. The DNA of the CDR3 is TGCGCCAGCAGCCAAGAGCTGGACACCGGGCGGGAGGATGAGCAGTTCTTC. This translates into CASSQELDTGREDEQFF.

The genes are TRBV28 and TRBJ2-7; TRBD2 aligns across 10 bases. Per germline, CDR1 MDHEN and CDR2 SYDVKM. The CDR3 sequence is 18 residues long. The ends lost 5 bases at V and 6 bases at J; junction bases unmatched: 19. The CDR3 nucleotides read TGTGCCAGCAGTCCTTTTAAGCCCTCTTCTAGCGGGAGAGCCGAGCAGTACTTC. Its translation is CASSPFKPSSSGRAEQYF.

This clone was recorded once. The chain uses TRBV2 and TRBJ2-5, with 9 bases lining up with TRBD2. In germline, CDR1 is SNHLY, CDR2 FYNNEI. The CDR3 spans 14 residues. J was trimmed by 4 bases and V by 4 bases; bases with no gene match: 4. In DNA form, the CDR3 reads TGTGCCAGCAGTGTCCGGCGGGAGGGAGAGACCCAGTACTTC. Amino acid sequence: CASSVRREGETQYF.

The V call is TRBV28, the J call TRBJ1-5; 10 bases match TRBD1. V lost 6 bases to trimming and J lost 6 bases; unmatched junction nucleotides: 5. There are 14 residues in the CDR3. The germline V gene has CDR1 MDHEN and CDR2 SYDVKM. CDR3 nucleotide sequence: TGTGCCAGCAGCGGACAGGGGGAAGTTCAGCCCCAGCATTTT. Its protein is CASSGQGEVQPQHF.